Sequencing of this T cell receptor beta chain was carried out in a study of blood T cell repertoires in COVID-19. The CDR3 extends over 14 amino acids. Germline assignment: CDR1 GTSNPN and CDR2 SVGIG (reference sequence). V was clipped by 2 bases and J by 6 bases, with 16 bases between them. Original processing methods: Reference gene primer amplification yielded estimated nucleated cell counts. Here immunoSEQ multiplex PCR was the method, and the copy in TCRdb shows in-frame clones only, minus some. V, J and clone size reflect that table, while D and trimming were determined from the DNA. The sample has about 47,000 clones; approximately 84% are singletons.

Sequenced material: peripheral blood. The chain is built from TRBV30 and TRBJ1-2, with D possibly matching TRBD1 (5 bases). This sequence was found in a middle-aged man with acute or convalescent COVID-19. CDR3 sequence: CAWSTQGVVNGYTF. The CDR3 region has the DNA TGTGCCTGGAGTACCCAGGGTGTCGTGAATGGCTACACCTTC.